One and the same sample provided the 27 T cell receptor beta chains below, sequenced in a study of blood T cell repertoires in COVID-19. The method was immunoSEQ multiplex PCR; TCRdb's version includes in-frame clones alone and lacks a portion of them. The sample lists 140,000 to 150,000 clones; roughly 88% were seen once. Sequencing was done on a sample of PBMCs or T cells enriched from blood (not recorded which). The receptor source for this set is a man in his forties or fifties who had recovered from COVID-19.

The chain combines TRBV4-3 with TRBJ1-1; 9 bases fit TRBD1. This CDR3 is built from 15 residues. Germline CDR1 LGHNA, CDR2 YSLEER. V gave up 4 bases and J gave up 1 base; unmatched junction bases: 4. CDR3: CASSLGTGPNTEAFF. The CDR3 coding sequence is TGCGCCAGCAGCCTAGGGACAGGGCCGAACACTGAAGCTTTCTTT.

The CDR3: CASSYGPSHLQETQYF. CDR3 DNA sequence: TGTGCCAGCAGTTACGGGCCTAGCCACCTCCAAGAGACCCAGTACTTC. This chain uses TRBV6-2 or TRBV6-3 with TRBJ2-5, with D possibly TRBD2 on 5 matching bases. CDR3 length: 16 residues. Per the germline V gene, CDR1 is MNHEY and CDR2 is SVGEGT. V was pared by 2 bases and J by 1 base, with 14 bases between.

This chain uses TRBV3-1 (or the pseudogene TRBV3-2) with TRBJ2-3; D unresolved. Germline assignment: CDR1 LGHDT and CDR2 YNNKEL (reference sequence). Trimming pared 1 base from V and 6 bases from J, leaving 11 bases between. The CDR3 totals 14 residues. The CDR3, as DNA: TGTGCCAGCAGCCAAGTTAGCTGGTCCGATACGCAGTATTTT. Translation gives CASSQVSWSDTQYF.

The chain has TRBV4-3 and TRBJ1-1; no clear D gene. The V gene's germline CDR1 is LGHNA and CDR2 YSLEER. The CDR3 is 15 residues long. Trimming removed 2 bases at V and 0 bases at J, with 10 bases between. The DNA for the CDR3 is TGCGCCAGCAGCCAAAGCCGTGTCCTGAACACTGAAGCTTTCTTT. Protein sequence: CASSQSRVLNTEAFF.

This clone appeared a few times. The rearrangement links TRBV19 to TRBJ1-4; D call uncertain. Germline CDR1 LNHDA, CDR2 SQIVND (reference sequence). CDR3 length: 12 residues. Trimming removed 6 bases at V and 6 bases at J, with 8 bases between. The CDR3 is CASRAEDEKLFF. In DNA, the CDR3 is TGTGCCAGTAGGGCAGAGGATGAAAAACTGTTTTTT.

The chain carries TRBV14 and TRBJ2-4; D is possibly TRBD1 (5 bases). There are 15 residues in the CDR3. CDR1 is SGHDN, CDR2 FVKESK, per germline. The germline V and J ends were trimmed by 4 bases and 5 bases, with 15 bases remaining between them. The CDR3 sequence is CASSRLGQGENIQYF. CDR3 DNA: TGTGCCAGCAGCCGTCTAGGACAAGGAGAAAACATTCAGTACTTC. The full variable domain, with the rest looked up from reference TRBV14 and TRBJ2-4, is EAGVTQFPSHSVIEKGQTVTLRCDPISGHDNLYWYRRVMGKEIKFLLHFVKESKQDESGMPNNRFLAERTGGTYSTLKVQPAELEDSGVYFCASSRLGQGENIQYFGAGTRLSVL.

This chain links TRBV2 with TRBJ1-3, with D unclear. V was trimmed by 4 bases and J by 0 bases, leaving 10 bases between them. The CDR3 contains 15 residues. Per the germline V gene, CDR1 is SNHLY and CDR2 is FYNNEI. In DNA form, the CDR3 reads TGTGCCAGCAGTGTACAGCCTAACTCTGGAAACACCATATATTTT. This encodes CASSVQPNSGNTIYF.

This clone has only one observation. The V gene is TRBV19, the J gene TRBJ1-5, with D perhaps matching TRBD1 (5 bases). Germline CDR1 LNHDA, CDR2 SQIVND (reference sequence). This CDR3 spans 13 amino acids. Between the trimmed V and J ends, which lost 3 bases and 5 bases, there was a span of 8 bases. Here the CDR3 DNA reads TGTGCCAGTAGTATGGGGGGGGATCAGCCCCAGCATTTT. Protein: CASSMGGDQPQHF.

V and J are TRBV24-1 and TRBJ1-2; a possible D gene is TRBD1 (5 bases). V was clipped by 7 bases and J by 4 bases, with 6 bases between them. Germline V gene data show CDR1 as KGHDR and CDR2 as SFDVKD. The CDR3 has 11 amino acids. The CDR3 is CATSDSYGYTF. CDR3 nucleotide sequence: TGTGCCACCAGCGACAGCTATGGCTACACCTTC.

The V and J genes are TRBV28 and TRBJ1-2; the D gene is possibly TRBD1 (6 bases). Trimming took 4 bases from V and 0 from J, leaving 15 bases between them. The CDR3 consists of 16 residues. CDR1 is MDHEN and CDR2 is SYDVKM in the germline V gene. As DNA, the CDR3 is TGTGCCAGCAGTTCTCCACGCTGGGGGCCTAACTATGGCTACACCTTC. Translating gives CASSSPRWGPNYGYTF.

The chain uses TRBV30 and TRBJ2-3; D call uncertain. With 3 bases removed from V and 4 bases from J, the gap between germline ends came to 5 bases. This CDR3 is 11 amino acids long. Germline lookup yields CDR1 GTSNPN and CDR2 SVGIG (reference sequence). The CDR3 DNA reads as TGTGCCTGGAGGAGCCCAGATACGCAGTATTTT. Its translation: CAWRSPDTQYF.

The V call is TRBV13, the J call TRBJ2-7; unclear D gene. From germline, CDR1 is PRHDT and CDR2 FYEKMQ (reference sequence). The CDR3 consists of 13 residues. V lost 0 bases to trimming and J lost 6 bases, with 9 bases between them. CDR3 in amino acids: CASSLGLGGEQYV. In nucleotides, the CDR3 is TGTGCCAGCAGCTTAGGCCTAGGTGGCGAGCAGTACGTC.

The CDR3 coding sequence is TGCGCCAGCAGCCAAGATCGGACAGGGGTGCGCGACGAAAAACTGTTTTTT. It encodes CASSQDRTGVRDEKLFF. The chain recombines TRBV4-3 with TRBJ1-4, with 9 bases aligning to TRBD1. V lost 0 bases to trimming and J lost 8 bases; unmatched junction nucleotides: 10. The CDR3 loop spans 17 amino acids. Germline CDR1 and CDR2: LGHNA and YSLEER.

The rearrangement links TRBV5-1 to TRBJ2-6, with TRBD1 matching over 11 bases. Germline CDR1 reads SGHRS; CDR2 reads YFSETQ. V trimming: 2 bases; J trimming: 0 bases; junction bases outside the gene matches: 10. The CDR3 has 20 amino acids. The CDR3 DNA sequence: TGCGCCAGCAGCTTACTATCAACCGGGACAGGGGGCTCTGGGGCCAACGTCCTGACTTTC. It yields the protein CASSLLSTGTGGSGANVLTF.

The chain joins TRBV7-2 to TRBJ1-3; D uncertain. This CDR3 has 16 residues. Germline values: CDR1 SGHTA, CDR2 FQGNSA. V was shortened by 5 bases and J by 4 bases, with 18 bases between the two germline ends. In DNA form, the CDR3 reads TGTGCCAGCAGCCCCACACTGGTACAGTCCGGAAACACCATATATTTT. As protein: CASSPTLVQSGNTIYF.

The chain is built from TRBV18 and TRBJ2-1; unclear D gene. The ends were cut back, 3 bases at V and 4 bases at J, with 13 bases in the middle. CDR1 is KGHSH and CDR2 is LQKENI in the germline V gene. This CDR3 is built from 15 residues. CDR3 sequence reads: CASSPSLAQYNEQFF. As DNA, the CDR3 is TGTGCCAGCTCACCGTCGTTGGCACAGTACAATGAGCAGTTCTTC.

V and J are TRBV7-9 and TRBJ1-2, with D possibly TRBD1 on 5 matching bases. The CDR3 has 15 amino acids. V was pared by 4 bases and J by 2 bases, with 14 bases between. From germline, CDR1 is SEHNR and CDR2 FQNEAQ (reference sequence). The CDR3, as DNA: TGTGCCAGCAGCTCTACAGGTGACTGGAACTATGGCTACACCTTC. Its protein is CASSSTGDWNYGYTF.

A note on this clone: One end of the junction varies from germline; a read error may be responsible. The V call is TRBV6-1, the J call TRBJ2-2; no clear D. Germline CDR1 MNHNS, CDR2 SASEGT. The CDR3 has 13 residues. The CDR3 region has the DNA TGTGCCAGCGGTGACATGGGCGCCGGGGAGCTGTTTTTT. This encodes CASGDMGAGELFF.

The chain carries TRBV7-2 and TRBJ2-1; D not certain. Trimming removed 5 bases from V and 6 bases from J, with 11 bases in between. CDR3 size: 13 residues. Germline CDR1 reads SGHTA; CDR2 reads FQGNSA. This chain's CDR3 is CASSPGVINEQFF. DNA for the CDR3: TGTGCCAGCAGCCCCGGAGTAATCAATGAGCAGTTCTTC. The full variable domain, completed using reference TRBV7-2 and TRBJ2-1, is GAGVSQSPSNKVTEKGKDVELRCDPISGHTALYWYRQSLGQGLEFLIYFQGNSAPDKSGLPSDRFSAERTGGSVSTLTIQRTQQEDSAVYLCASSPGVINEQFFGPGTRLTVL.

V is TRBV4-1 and J is TRBJ2-4; possible D gene TRBD1, 5 bases. Germline V gene sequence: CDR1 MGHRA, CDR2 YSYEKL. This CDR3 region has 13 residues. V lost 0 bases to trimming and J lost 13 bases, with 13 bases between them. The CDR3 region has the DNA TGCGCCAGCAGCCAAGATTTCCAGGGAAGGCAGTACTTC. It translates to CASSQDFQGRQYF.

The chain joins TRBV4-2 to TRBJ2-3; 13 bases map to TRBD2. Trimming removed 1 base from V and 0 bases from J; junction bases left unmatched: 7. In germline, CDR1 is LGHNA, CDR2 YNFKEQ. The CDR3 runs 19 residues. CDR3 DNA: TGTGCCAGCAGCCAAGGTGGGACTAGCGGGATTTCTAGCACAGATACGCAGTATTTT. Protein product: CASSQGGTSGISSTDTQYF.

This chain connects TRBV7-8 to TRBJ2-1, with D maybe TRBD2 (5 bases). Trimming took off 2 bases at V and 0 bases at J, with 8 bases between the two ends. The germline gives CDR1 SGHVS, CDR2 FQNEAQ. The CDR3 runs 15 residues. The CDR3 region has the DNA TGTGCCAGCAGCTTATACACTAGCTCCTACAATGAGCAGTTCTTC. Residues: CASSLYTSSYNEQFF.

In DNA, the CDR3 is TGTGCCAGCAGCCCCGGACTAGCGGGCATCTTTCGGGGTTCCTACAATGAGCAGTTCTTC. Its translation: CASSPGLAGIFRGSYNEQFF. V is TRBV5-4 and J is TRBJ2-1; 11 bases fit TRBD2. The CDR3 extends over 20 amino acids. V shed 4 bases and J 1 base; nucleotides not matched to a gene: 16. Germline loops: CDR1 SGHNT, CDR2 YYREEE (reference sequence).

This chain joins TRBV7-8 and TRBJ2-7; 11 bases are a match to TRBD2. CDR1 SGHVS and CDR2 FQNEAQ come from the germline V gene. This CDR3 is built from 17 residues. Trimming cost V 0 bases and J 4 bases; bases outside gene matches: 8. In nucleotides, the CDR3 is TGTGCCAGCAGCTTAGCCCAACTAGCGGGGGCTACATACGAGCAGTACGTC. This gives the protein CASSLAQLAGATYEQYV.

This sequence joins TRBV5-5 and TRBJ1-6; D is unclear. Deletions cut 3 bases from V and 5 bases from J, with 12 bases between. This CDR3 region has 15 residues. Germline loops: CDR1 SGHKS, CDR2 YYEKEE (reference sequence). CDR3 sequence (DNA): TGTGCCAGCAGCTCCGGAAGCGGCCATAATTCACCCCTCCACTTT. This sequence encodes CASSSGSGHNSPLHF.

J is TRBJ2-3 and V is TRBV5-1; no definite D call. The CDR3 contains 13 residues. In germline, CDR1 is SGHRS, CDR2 YFSETQ. V was trimmed by 1 base and J by 2 bases, leaving 5 bases between them. The CDR3 loop reads CASSLSPTDTQYF. The CDR3 DNA sequence: TGCGCCAGCAGCTTGTCTCCCACAGATACGCAGTATTTT.

This clone was counted only a few times. The genes are TRBV7-9 and TRBJ2-7, with TRBD2 matching over 10 bases. Trimming at V came to 5 bases and at J to 4 bases, leaving 5 bases not matched to a gene. Germline V CDR1 and CDR2: SEHNR, FQNEAQ (reference sequence). The CDR3 runs 14 residues. The CDR3 reads CASSQGTSVYEQYF. Written as DNA, the CDR3 is TGTGCCAGCAGCCAGGGGACTAGCGTTTACGAGCAGTACTTC.